A selection of T cell receptor beta chains follows, all from one sample in a study of T cell responses to AZD1222 COVID-19 vaccine. Clones were read by immunoSEQ multiplex PCR, and TCRdb kept only the in-frame ones, dropping some. The data show about 93,000 clones, with approximately 89% seen just once and about 2.7% held by the top ten. This material consisted of peripheral blood, taken on day 0 of MenACWY control vaccination. The receptors were gathered from an adult in good health. Each CDR3 is given with its conserved first and last residue. D genes are given only for firm matches. Clone size is not always given. Where it is, it says once, few, many or a class for expanded clones.

cdr3_aa cdr3_nt j_call clone_size d_call v_call
CASSLVGVLGSYNEQFF TGTGCCAGCAGCTTAGTCGGGGTTTTGGGCTCCTACAATGAGCAGTTCTTC TRBJ2-1 NA NA TRBV13
CASTYTGLSEQYF TGTGCCAGCACCTACACAGGGCTCTCTGAGCAGTACTTC TRBJ2-7 once NA TRBV12-3/TRBV12-4
CASSLVGRRSGYNEQFF TGTGCCAGCAGCTTGGTAGGACGGCGAAGCGGCTACAATGAGCAGTTCTTC TRBJ2-1 NA NA TRBV5-5
CASSDRSNQPQHF TGTGCCAGCAGCGACAGAAGCAATCAGCCCCAGCATTTT TRBJ1-5 NA NA TRBV6-2/TRBV6-3
CATSAHRGSIPPMNTEAFF TGTGCCACCAGTGCCCATCGGGGCAGCATACCTCCTATGAACACTGAAGCTTTCTTT TRBJ1-1 NA NA TRBV24-1
CASSHLKGGLATDTQYF TGTGCCAGCAGCCATCTCAAAGGGGGACTAGCAACAGATACGCAGTATTTT TRBJ2-3 NA TRBD2 TRBV14
CASSLTSHSWETQYF TGTGCCAGCAGCTTAACGTCGCACTCCTGGGAGACCCAGTACTTC TRBJ2-5 NA NA TRBV7-3
CASSLVGSGANVLTF TGTGCCAGCAGCCTAGTGGGCTCTGGGGCCAACGTCCTGACTTTC TRBJ2-6 NA NA TRBV5-4
CASCNQRDTEAFF TGTGCCAGCTGCAATCAACGGGATACTGAAGCTTTCTTT TRBJ1-1 NA NA TRBV18
CASSPGLAIIHNEQFF TGTGCCAGCAGCCCAGGACTAGCAATAATCCACAATGAGCAGTTCTTC TRBJ2-1 NA TRBD2 TRBV3-1/TRBV3-2
CSVEGATGDNYGYTF TGCAGCGTTGAAGGTGCGACAGGGGACAACTATGGCTACACCTTC TRBJ1-2 NA TRBD1 TRBV29-1